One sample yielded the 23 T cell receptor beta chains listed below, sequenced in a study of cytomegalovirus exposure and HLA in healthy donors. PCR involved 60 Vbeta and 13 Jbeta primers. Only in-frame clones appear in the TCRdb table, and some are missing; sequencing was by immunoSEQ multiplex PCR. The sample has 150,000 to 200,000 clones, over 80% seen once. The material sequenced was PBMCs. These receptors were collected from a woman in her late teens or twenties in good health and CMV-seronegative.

The CDR3 loop is CASSLKAGIFPGDTQYF. CDR3 DNA sequence: TGTGCCAGCAGCTTAAAGGCGGGGATATTTCCGGGAGATACGCAGTATTTT. The chain joins TRBV7-6 to TRBJ2-3, with a tentative D call TRBD2 (6 bases). The CDR3 has 17 residues. Trimming left V 2 bases short and J 5 bases short, with 20 bases between. CDR1 SGHVS and CDR2 FNYEAQ come from the germline V gene.

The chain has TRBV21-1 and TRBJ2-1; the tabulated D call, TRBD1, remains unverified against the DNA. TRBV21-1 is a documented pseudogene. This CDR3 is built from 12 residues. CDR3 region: CASSNQGVKQFF. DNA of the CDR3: TGTGCCAGCAGCAATCAAGGGGTGAAGCAGTTCTTC.

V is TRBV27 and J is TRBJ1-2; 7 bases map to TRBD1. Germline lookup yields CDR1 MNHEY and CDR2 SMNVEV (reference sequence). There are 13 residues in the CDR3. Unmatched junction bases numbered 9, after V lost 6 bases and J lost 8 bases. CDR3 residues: CASSPRTGGGYTF. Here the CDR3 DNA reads TGTGCCAGCAGCCCCAGGACAGGTGGCGGCTACACCTTC.

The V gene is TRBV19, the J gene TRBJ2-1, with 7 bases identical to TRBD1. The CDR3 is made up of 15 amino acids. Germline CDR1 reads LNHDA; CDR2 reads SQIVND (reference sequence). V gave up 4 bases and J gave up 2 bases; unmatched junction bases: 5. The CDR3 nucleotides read TGTGCCAGTAGTAACAACAGGGGAGCCTACAATGAGCAGTTCTTC. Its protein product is CASSNNRGAYNEQFF.

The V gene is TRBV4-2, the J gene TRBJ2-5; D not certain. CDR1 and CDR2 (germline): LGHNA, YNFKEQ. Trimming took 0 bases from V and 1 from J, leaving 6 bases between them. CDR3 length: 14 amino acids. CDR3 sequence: CASSQEWAQETQYF. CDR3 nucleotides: TGTGCCAGCAGCCAAGAGTGGGCCCAAGAGACCCAGTACTTC.

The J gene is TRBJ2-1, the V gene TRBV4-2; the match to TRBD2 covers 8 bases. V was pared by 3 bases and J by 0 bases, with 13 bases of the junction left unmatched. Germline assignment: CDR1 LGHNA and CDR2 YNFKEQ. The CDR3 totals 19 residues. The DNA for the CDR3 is TGTGCCAGCAGCCAGCGCGTCGGGACTAGTGGGAGCTCCTACAATGAGCAGTTCTTC. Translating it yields CASSQRVGTSGSSYNEQFF.

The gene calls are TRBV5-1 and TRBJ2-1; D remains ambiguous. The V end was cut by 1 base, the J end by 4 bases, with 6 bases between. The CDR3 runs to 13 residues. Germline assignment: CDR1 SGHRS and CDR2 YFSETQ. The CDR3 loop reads CASSLLQYNEQFF. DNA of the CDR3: TGCGCCAGCAGCTTGTTACAGTACAATGAGCAGTTCTTC.

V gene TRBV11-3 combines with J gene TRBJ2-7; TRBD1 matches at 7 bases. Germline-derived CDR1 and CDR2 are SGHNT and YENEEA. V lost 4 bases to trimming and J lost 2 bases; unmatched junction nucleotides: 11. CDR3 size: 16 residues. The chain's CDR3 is CASSSGQDPYPYEQYF. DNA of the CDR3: TGTGCCAGCAGCTCCGGACAGGACCCCTATCCCTACGAGCAGTACTTC.

The CDR3 region is CASSYGTSNQPQHF. Written as DNA, the CDR3 is TGTGCCAGCAGTTACGGGACAAGCAATCAGCCCCAGCATTTT. The V gene is TRBV2, the J gene TRBJ1-5, with TRBD1 as a possible D gene (6 bases). With 5 bases removed from V and 1 base from J, the gap between germline ends came to 9 bases. The CDR3 sequence is 14 residues long. Germline V lookup: CDR1 SNHLY, CDR2 FYNNEI.

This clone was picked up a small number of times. In DNA, the CDR3 is TGTGCCAGCAGCCCATGGGACAGATTGCTCTATGGCTACACCTTC. This encodes CASSPWDRLLYGYTF. V and J are TRBV14 and TRBJ1-2; TRBD1 agrees at 7 bases. CDR1 SGHDN and CDR2 FVKESK come from the germline V gene. The trim removed 4 bases at V and 4 bases at J, leaving 9 bases unmatched. This CDR3 region has 15 residues.

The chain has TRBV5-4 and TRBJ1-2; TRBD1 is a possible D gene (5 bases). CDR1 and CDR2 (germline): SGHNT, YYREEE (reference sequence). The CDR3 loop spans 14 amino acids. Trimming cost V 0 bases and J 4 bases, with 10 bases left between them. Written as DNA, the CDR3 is TGTGCCAGCAGCTTGGGCCAGGGTGGCTATGGCTACACCTTC. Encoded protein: CASSLGQGGYGYTF.

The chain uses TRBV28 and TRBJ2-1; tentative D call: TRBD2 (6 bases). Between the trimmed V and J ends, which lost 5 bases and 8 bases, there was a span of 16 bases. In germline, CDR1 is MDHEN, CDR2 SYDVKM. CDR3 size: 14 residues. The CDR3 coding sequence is TGTGCCAGCAGTGGGACTCGCGAGTTGGATGAGCAGTTCTTC. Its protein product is CASSGTRELDEQFF.

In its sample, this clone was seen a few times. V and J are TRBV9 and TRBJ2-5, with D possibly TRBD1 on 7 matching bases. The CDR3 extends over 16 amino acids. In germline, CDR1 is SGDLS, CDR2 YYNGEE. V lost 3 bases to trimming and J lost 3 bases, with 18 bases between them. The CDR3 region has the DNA TGTGCCAGCAGCGCCTCCAGGGGGGCCAGGGAAGAGACCCAGTACTTC. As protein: CASSASRGAREETQYF. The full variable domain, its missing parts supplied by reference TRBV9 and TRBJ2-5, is DSGVTQTPKHLITATGQRVTLRCSPRSGDLSVYWYQQSLDQGLQFLIQYYNGEERAKGNILERFSAQQFPDLHSELNLSSLELGDSALYFCASSASRGAREETQYFGPGTRLLVL.

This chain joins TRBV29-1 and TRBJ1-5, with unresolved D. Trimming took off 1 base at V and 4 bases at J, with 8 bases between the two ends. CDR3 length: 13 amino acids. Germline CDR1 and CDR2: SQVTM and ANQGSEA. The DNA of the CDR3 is TGCAGCGTTGAAGTCGCTCGGAATCAGCCCCAGCATTTT. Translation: CSVEVARNQPQHF.

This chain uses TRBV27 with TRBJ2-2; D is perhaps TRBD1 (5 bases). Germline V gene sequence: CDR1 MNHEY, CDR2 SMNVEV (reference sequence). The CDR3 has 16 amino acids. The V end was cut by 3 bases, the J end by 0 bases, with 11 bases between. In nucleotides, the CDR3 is TGTGCCAGCAGTTTGGGGCAGATGGCGAACACCGGGGAGCTGTTTTTT. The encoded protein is CASSLGQMANTGELFF.

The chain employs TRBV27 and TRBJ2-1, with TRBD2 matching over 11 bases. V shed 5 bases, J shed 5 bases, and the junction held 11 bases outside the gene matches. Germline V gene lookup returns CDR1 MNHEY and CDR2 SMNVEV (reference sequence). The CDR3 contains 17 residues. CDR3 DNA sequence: TGTGCCAGCAGTGGGCGTAGCGGGGGGGCCAGGAACAATGAGCAGTTCTTC. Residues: CASSGRSGGARNNEQFF.

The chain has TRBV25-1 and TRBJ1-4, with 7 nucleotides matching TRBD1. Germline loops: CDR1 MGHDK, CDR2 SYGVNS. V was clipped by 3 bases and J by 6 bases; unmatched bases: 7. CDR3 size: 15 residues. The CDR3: CASSESGTVDEKLFF. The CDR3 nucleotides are TGTGCCAGCAGTGAGTCCGGGACAGTTGATGAAAAACTGTTTTTT.

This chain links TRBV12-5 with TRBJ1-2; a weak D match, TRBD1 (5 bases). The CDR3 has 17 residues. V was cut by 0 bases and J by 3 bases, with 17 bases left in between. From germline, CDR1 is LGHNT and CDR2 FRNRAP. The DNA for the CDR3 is TGTGCTAGTGGTTTGGTAGGGATGTCAGGGTGGGACTATGGCTACACCTTC. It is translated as CASGLVGMSGWDYGYTF. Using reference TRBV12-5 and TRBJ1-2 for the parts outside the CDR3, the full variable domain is DARVTQTPRHKVTEMGQEVTMRCQPILGHNTVFWYRQTMMQGLELLAYFRNRAPLDDSGMPKDRFSAEMPDATLATLKIQPSEPRDSAVYFCASGLVGMSGWDYGYTFGSGTRLTVV.

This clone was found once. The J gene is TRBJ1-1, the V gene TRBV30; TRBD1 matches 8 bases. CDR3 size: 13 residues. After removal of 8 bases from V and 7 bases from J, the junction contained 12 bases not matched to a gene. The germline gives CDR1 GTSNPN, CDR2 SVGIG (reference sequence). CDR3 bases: TGTGCCGCCTCGGGACAGGACGCAATTGAAGCTTTCTTT. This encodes CAASGQDAIEAFF.

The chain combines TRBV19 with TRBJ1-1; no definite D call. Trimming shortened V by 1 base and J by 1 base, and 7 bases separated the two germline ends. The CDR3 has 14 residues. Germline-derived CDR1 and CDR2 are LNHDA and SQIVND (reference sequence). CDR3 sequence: CASSIGGENTEAFF. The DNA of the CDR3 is TGTGCCAGTAGTATAGGCGGAGAGAACACTGAAGCTTTCTTT.

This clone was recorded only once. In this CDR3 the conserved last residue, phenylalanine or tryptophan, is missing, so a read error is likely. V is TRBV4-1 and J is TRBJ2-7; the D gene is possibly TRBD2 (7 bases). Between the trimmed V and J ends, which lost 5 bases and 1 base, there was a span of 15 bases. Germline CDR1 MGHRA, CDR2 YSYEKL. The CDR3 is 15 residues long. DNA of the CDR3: TGCGCCAGCAGCAAAGGGGGACTATGGTCCTACGAGCAGTACCTC. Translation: CASSKGGLWSYEQYL.

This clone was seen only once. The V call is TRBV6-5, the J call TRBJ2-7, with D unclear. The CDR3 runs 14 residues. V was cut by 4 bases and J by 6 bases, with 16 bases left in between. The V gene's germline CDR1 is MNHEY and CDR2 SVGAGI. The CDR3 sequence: CASSFRVLQTEQYF. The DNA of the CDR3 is TGTGCCAGCAGTTTCCGGGTCCTCCAAACCGAGCAGTACTTC.

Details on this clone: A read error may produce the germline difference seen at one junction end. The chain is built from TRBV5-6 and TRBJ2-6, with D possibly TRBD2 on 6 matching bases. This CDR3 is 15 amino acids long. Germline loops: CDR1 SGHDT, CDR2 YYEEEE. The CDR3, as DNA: TGTGCCAGCAGCTTGGTCGGGACTGGGGCCAACGGCCTGACTTTC. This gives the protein CASSLVGTGANGLTF.